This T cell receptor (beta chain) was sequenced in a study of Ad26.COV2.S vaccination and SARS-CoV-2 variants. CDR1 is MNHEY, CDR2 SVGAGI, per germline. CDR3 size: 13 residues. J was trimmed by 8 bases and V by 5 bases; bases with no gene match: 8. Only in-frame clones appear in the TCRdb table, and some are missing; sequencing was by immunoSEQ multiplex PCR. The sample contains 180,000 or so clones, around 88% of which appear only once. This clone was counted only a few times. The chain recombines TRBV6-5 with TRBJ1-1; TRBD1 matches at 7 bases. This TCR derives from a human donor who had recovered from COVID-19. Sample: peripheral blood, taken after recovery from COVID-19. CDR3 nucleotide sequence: TGTGCCAGCAGTCGACAGGGTAATTCCGAAGCTTTCTTT. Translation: CASSRQGNSEAFF.